This TCR beta chain was observed in a study of T cell clonality in common variable immunodeficiency (dated by TCRdb to the mid-2010s). What the study reported, not specific to this receptor: Even though DNA input was the same, control samples had an average of about 89,000 unique sequences each, compared with some 32,000 in CVID samples. CVID subjects shared fewer TCRbeta clones with each other than healthy controls did (p < 0.0001). Patient heterogeneity within the CVID cohort put limits on correlating repertoire features with clinical complications. Increased TCRbeta clonality was found in CVID subjects compared with healthy controls (t-test p = 0.018), with the increase being most characteristic of about a third of subjects. Fewer deletions and N-nucleotide insertions were reportedly observed in CVID TCRbeta sequences, and highly modified clones with 13 or more V deletions were reportedly absent from CVID TCRbeta sequences. It was noted by the authors that sequencing of the repertoires of T cell subpopulations would be needed to clarify the cause of the increased clonality in CVID.

Both CVID patients and healthy controls were predominantly of Caucasian heritage. Heparinized peripheral whole blood samples of about 4.5 to 8 ml were collected from each donor. TCRbeta CDR3 repertoires were sequenced from genomic DNA of adults with common variable immune deficiency (CVID) and healthy adult controls. There were approximately 22 healthy adult volunteers in the control group (around twelve female and 10 or so male), ranging in age from about 20 to 75 years, with a mean age of almost 35. Diluted blood was density-centrifuged over Hypaque 1077 or Ficoll-Paque to isolate peripheral blood mononuclear cells. Genomic DNA was obtained from unsorted mononuclear cells through either Qiagen column purification or a centrifugation-based method. V is cut by 2 bases and J by 5 bases, and the space between the germline ends is 14 bases. From the germline V gene, CDR1 is SGHTA and CDR2 is FQGNSA. Reading from cysteine to phenylalanine, the CDR3 counts 15 amino acids. The 36 bases shown cover part of the CDR3, and their frame starts at base 1.

CVID samples and control samples contributed equivalent amounts of genomic DNA as sequencing input. For every sample, a 60 bp segment covering the rearranged TCRbeta CDR3 region was amplified and then sequenced. TCRbeta amplification used the immunoSEQ assay, a bias-corrected multiplex PCR with high-throughput sequencing. In the paper's pipeline: Each unique nucleotide sequence was treated as a clone and annotated with V, D and J genes, copy number and frequency. Sequences were labeled productive if in frame, and non-productive if out of frame or containing stop codons. Clonality was calculated from Shannon's entropy as previously described. The predicted amino acid sequences of productive clones were used to derive the mean CDR3 Kyte-Doolittle hydropathy. The R hclust function was used to hierarchically cluster scaled V gene usage with Manhattan distance and complete linkage. Clone sharing by CDR3 amino acid sequence was assessed by resampling 12 repertoires per group over 100 rounds. Repertoires were searched for 65 to 75 published EBV-specific and approximately 240 published CMV-specific TCRbeta sequences. After two CVID samples that produced fewer than 10,000 sequences were dropped from the analysis, 42 CVID repertoires remained. TCRdb took this table from immuneACCESS and kept in-frame rearrangements with V and J called. Such tables lack part of the clones; where checked against another copy, unresolved V genes explain under half of the gap, and the rest is unexplained. V, J and clone size are those of that table, while D and trimming were read from the DNA. The sample counts about 64,000 clones, each observed more than once. The biggest ten clones account for about 1.7% of the sample.

As to this clone: Which antigen it targets is not known. The read stops 3 residues short of the end of the CDR3; the missing end is completed from the germline J gene.

The sequence joins TRBV7-2 to TRBJ2-3, and TRBD2 may be the D gene, going by 6 matching bases. Sequencing was done on a sample of peripheral blood mononuclear cells. The sequence derives from a person aged 18 to 75 in good health. The CDR3 protein sequence reads: CASSLRALAVDTQYF. The covered CDR3 bases are TGTGCCAGCAGCTTACGGGCCTTAGCGGTAGATACG. The reference TRBV7-2 and TRBJ2-3 proteins fill in what lies around the CDR3, so the full variable domain reads GAGVSQSPSNKVTEKGKDVELRCDPISGHTALYWYRQSLGQGLEFLIYFQGNSAPDKSGLPSDRFSAERTGGSVSTLTIQRTQQEDSAVYLCASSLRALAVDTQYFGPGTRLTVL.